This T cell receptor (beta chain) was retrieved from a study of regulatory dendritic cells for organ transplantation (dated 2017 in TCRdb). General notes on the study: Regulatory dendritic cells were generated from monocytes cultured with vitamin D3 on days 0 and 4 and IL-10 on day 4. To evaluate the response of the DCs to a potent maturation-inducing agent, LPS was added to DC cultures on day 6. Before and after allostimulation with regulatory or mature dendritic cells, TCRbeta repertoires were sequenced from sorted naive and memory CD4+ and CD8+ T cells. Broader findings and caveats from the paper: Allostimulation expanded memory CD8+ clones in both subjects, but regulatory dendritic cells appeared to induce more limited expansion than mature dendritic cells. The authors pointed out considerable heterogeneity between individuals in the alloreactive memory CD8+ T cell pool, and only two subjects were sequenced. Highly diverse repertoires were observed in naive CD4+ and CD8+ T cells, whereas lower diversity was observed in memory cells, and the most oligoclonal repertoires were found in memory CD8+ cells. Among the resting subsets, the most alloreactive TCR clonotypes were found in memory CD8+ T cells.

The germline V gene encodes CDR1 SNHLY and CDR2 FYNNEI. CDR3 length: 15 amino acids, cysteine to phenylalanine. The only DNA kept is the CDR3, 45 bases in frame from the first base. V is clipped by 2 bases and J by 6 bases, and the sequence between their germline boundaries is 16 bases long. About this clone: Its antigen is unknown. Qualities for individual bases were not recorded, and no much larger clone is one base off.

Multiplexed two-step PCR with Vbeta-specific forward primers and Jbeta-specific reverse primers was used to amplify TCRbeta CDR3 regions. Through the immunoSEQ service, TCRbeta libraries were sequenced on an Illumina instrument. In the paper's pipeline: V, D and J genes were assigned using IMGT annotation, and counts were corrected for multiplex PCR bias using synthetic CDR3 analogues. In the immunoSEQ Analyzer, repertoire clonality was calculated as one minus normalized Shannon entropy. Fisher's exact test with Benjamini-Hochberg false discovery rate control was used to define clonal expansion, with two-tailed P<0.01. In its TCRdb copy, this immuneACCESS table keeps in-frame sequences only and misses some clones. Where compared with another copy, unresolved V genes explain less than half of these, and the others have no known cause. The D gene and trimming were derived from the DNA, and the V and J assignments and clone size from that table. The sample yields 10,000 to 11,000 clones; roughly two thirds were counted once. In total, the top ten clones hold approximately 0.6% of the sample.

Sorted T cell subsets were CFSE-labeled and co-cultured for 5 days with allogeneic regulatory or mature dendritic cells at a 1:10 DC:T ratio. FACS was used to sort CD4+ or CD8+ cells into naive T cells, defined as CD45RA+, and memory T cells, defined as CD45RO+. Two healthy control subjects provided the T cells used for TCR sequencing. The Qiagen DNeasy Blood & Tissue Kit was used to extract genomic DNA. The source of this sequence is a human donor in good health. Sequenced input: naive CD4+ T cells from blood cultured with dendritic cells. The sample's cell subset or site label, decoded: CD45RA+ naive T cells. The chain joins TRBV2 to TRBJ2-5; matching of 6 bases hints at TRBD1 as the D gene. The CDR3 in this case is CASSELGRGSKTQYF. The nucleotide sequence reads as follows: TGTGCCAGCAGTGAACTGGGCAGGGGATCAAAGACCCAGTACTTC. With all but the CDR3 taken from the reference TRBV2 and TRBJ2-5 genes, the full variable domain is: EPEVTQTPSHQVTQMGQEVILRCVPISNHLYFYWYRQILGQKVEFLVSFYNNEISEKSEIFDDQFSVERPDGSNFTLKIRSTKLEDSAMYFCASSELGRGSKTQYFGPGTRLLVL.